This record looks at one TCR beta chain sequence and its context. Its antigen is unidentified. This sample was taken from a study of T cell responses to AZD1222 COVID-19 vaccine. Study-level points and caveats: White British donors predominated, females outnumbered males, and clonal diversity was possibly underestimated.

This CDR3 is 17 amino acids long. The V end was cut by 5 bases, the J end by 4 bases, with 23 bases between. Germline V gene data show CDR1 as SEHNR and CDR2 as FQNEAQ (reference sequence). Clones were read by immunoSEQ multiplex PCR, and TCRdb kept only the in-frame ones, dropping some. The table lists around 100,000 clones, 88% of them singletons. The chain combines TRBV7-9 with TRBJ2-5, with D perhaps matching TRBD2 (7 bases). The sequencing used peripheral blood, collected on day 0 of AZD1222 vaccination. The sequence came from an adult in good health. In DNA form, the CDR3 reads TGTGCCAGCAGCCGAGCAACTATGGGGGGGCGCATAGAGACCCAGTACTTC. Translating gives CASSRATMGGRIETQYF.